This T cell receptor beta chain was profiled in a study of blood T cell repertoires in COVID-19. Study context: Donors in the United States, Italy and Spain gave samples during acute or convalescent COVID-19. PBMCs, B-cell-depleted T cells, or T cells were the source of the cDNA or gDNA that made up the material.

Germline lookup yields CDR1 MNHEY and CDR2 SVGEGT. Losses at the gene ends were 5 bases for V and 14 bases for J; bases not matched to a gene: 7. CDR3 length: 12 residues. Generated by immunoSEQ multiplex PCR, the TCRdb table keeps only in-frame clones and is missing some. This table has about 43,000 clones, about 83% appearing once. The chain recombines TRBV6-2 or TRBV6-3 with TRBJ2-2, with 8 bases fitting TRBD2. This TCR derives from a man older than 75 in a cohort sampled during active COVID-19. Sequencing used peripheral blood. As DNA, the CDR3 is TGTGCCAGCAGTCAACTAGCGGCGGCACTGTTTTTT. It yields the protein CASSQLAAALFF.